The 5 T cell receptor beta chains below were found in one sample sequenced in a study of cytomegalovirus exposure and HLA in healthy donors. The method was immunoSEQ multiplex PCR; TCRdb's version includes in-frame clones alone and lacks a portion of them. The sample yields under 200,000 clones, 86% seen once. Sample: PBMCs. All receptors derive from a woman aged 25 to 39 in good health and CMV-seronegative.

V usage is TRBV2 and J usage is TRBJ2-4; D unclear. The CDR3 consists of 12 residues. The V gene lost 1 base and the J gene lost 10 bases, with 8 bases spanning the gap. The V gene's germline CDR1 is SNHLY and CDR2 FYNNEI. CDR3 coding DNA: TGTGCCAGCAGTGAAGAACTTCATATTCAGTACTTC. Residues: CASSEELHIQYF.

The chain carries TRBV6-5 and TRBJ1-1, with TRBD1 matching 8 bases. This CDR3 has 16 amino acids. V lost 0 bases, J lost 0 bases, and 3 bases stayed unmatched. Germline CDR1 MNHEY, CDR2 SVGAGI. The CDR3, as DNA: TGTGCCAGCAGTTACTCGGACAGGGTTATGAACACTGAAGCTTTCTTT. As protein: CASSYSDRVMNTEAFF.

In DNA, the CDR3 is TGTGCCAGCAGCTTGGATCGAGTAAGGGGTGGCTACACCTTC. It encodes CASSLDRVRGGYTF. J is TRBJ1-2 and V is TRBV5-4, with D possibly matching TRBD1 (5 bases). The V end was cut by 0 bases, the J end by 7 bases, with 13 bases between. CDR1 SGHNT and CDR2 YYREEE come from the germline V gene (reference sequence). The CDR3 totals 14 residues.

The rearrangement joins TRBV9 to TRBJ2-3, with 10 bases that match TRBD2. CDR3 length: 15 residues. The germline V gene encodes CDR1 SGDLS and CDR2 YYNGEE. V gave up 3 bases and J gave up 1 base; unmatched junction bases: 2. The CDR3 spells CASSASGRGTDTQYF. The CDR3 region has the DNA TGTGCCAGCAGCGCCAGCGGGAGGGGCACAGATACGCAGTATTTT.

The rearrangement links TRBV11-3 to TRBJ2-3, with D possibly TRBD2 on 5 matching bases. V lost 5 bases, J lost 6 bases, and 6 bases lay in between. This CDR3 comprises 11 residues. Germline assignment: CDR1 SGHNT and CDR2 YENEEA. The CDR3 spells CASSRGDTQYF. In nucleotides, the CDR3 is TGTGCCAGCAGCCGAGGGGATACGCAGTATTTT.